This T cell receptor (beta chain) was sequenced for a study of T cell clones after liver transplantation. Whole-study results and caveats: These preliminary findings come from unstandardized post-transplant sampling times.

As for this clone: Its antigen is as yet unknown.

TCRdb keeps only in-frame clones here, not all; method: immunoSEQ multiplex PCR. The repertoire includes more than 100,000 clones, around 84% of them detected once, and about 2.8% sits in the top ten. This TCR came from a human patient who received a liver transplant. A subset of T cells may come from the graft donor. Here the sequenced sample was CD4+ T cells from blood, taken approximately 45 months after liver transplant.

CDR3 DNA: TGTGCCAGCAGTGAAACAGCCACCCAGTACTTC. Protein sequence: CASSETATQYF. The gene calls are TRBV6-5 and TRBJ2-5, with D hard to call. Germline V gene sequence: CDR1 MNHEY, CDR2 SVGAGI. The CDR3 is 11 amino acids. Trimming removed 5 bases at V and 8 bases at J, with 9 bases between.